This T cell receptor beta chain was found in a study of technical replicates of blood from a few donors (dated by TCRdb to 2016 to 2017). Comments on this clone: Its cognate antigen has yet to be identified. No base quality information exists; no much larger clone differs at one position.

Library prep was done by the immunoSEQ multiplex PCR assay. What TCRdb holds here is the immuneACCESS table cut down to in-frame rearrangements. Part of the clones is not present; checked against another copy, under half of the missing clones reflect an unresolved V gene, and the others are unexplained. The table for this sample lists 65,000 to 95,000 clones; over 80% of them were counted only once. The ten largest clones add up to approximately 0.27% of the sample. This sequence originates from a human donor in good health. Sequencing was done on a sample of T cells isolated from PBMCs.

The bases read TGTGCCAGCAGCCAAGATACGGGGGGCCTCTCCTACGAGCAGTACTTC. This codes for CASSQDTGGLSYEQYF. The chain employs TRBV4-2 and TRBJ2-7; the best D guess is TRBD2, with 7 bases matching. Trimming removed 0 bases from V and 0 bases from J, leaving 12 bases between the germline ends. From the germline V gene, CDR1 is LGHNA and CDR2 is YNFKEQ. The CDR3 has 16 amino acids, counting the end cysteine and phenylalanine. CDR3 DNA is the only sequence kept; it has 48 bases, read in frame from the first base.